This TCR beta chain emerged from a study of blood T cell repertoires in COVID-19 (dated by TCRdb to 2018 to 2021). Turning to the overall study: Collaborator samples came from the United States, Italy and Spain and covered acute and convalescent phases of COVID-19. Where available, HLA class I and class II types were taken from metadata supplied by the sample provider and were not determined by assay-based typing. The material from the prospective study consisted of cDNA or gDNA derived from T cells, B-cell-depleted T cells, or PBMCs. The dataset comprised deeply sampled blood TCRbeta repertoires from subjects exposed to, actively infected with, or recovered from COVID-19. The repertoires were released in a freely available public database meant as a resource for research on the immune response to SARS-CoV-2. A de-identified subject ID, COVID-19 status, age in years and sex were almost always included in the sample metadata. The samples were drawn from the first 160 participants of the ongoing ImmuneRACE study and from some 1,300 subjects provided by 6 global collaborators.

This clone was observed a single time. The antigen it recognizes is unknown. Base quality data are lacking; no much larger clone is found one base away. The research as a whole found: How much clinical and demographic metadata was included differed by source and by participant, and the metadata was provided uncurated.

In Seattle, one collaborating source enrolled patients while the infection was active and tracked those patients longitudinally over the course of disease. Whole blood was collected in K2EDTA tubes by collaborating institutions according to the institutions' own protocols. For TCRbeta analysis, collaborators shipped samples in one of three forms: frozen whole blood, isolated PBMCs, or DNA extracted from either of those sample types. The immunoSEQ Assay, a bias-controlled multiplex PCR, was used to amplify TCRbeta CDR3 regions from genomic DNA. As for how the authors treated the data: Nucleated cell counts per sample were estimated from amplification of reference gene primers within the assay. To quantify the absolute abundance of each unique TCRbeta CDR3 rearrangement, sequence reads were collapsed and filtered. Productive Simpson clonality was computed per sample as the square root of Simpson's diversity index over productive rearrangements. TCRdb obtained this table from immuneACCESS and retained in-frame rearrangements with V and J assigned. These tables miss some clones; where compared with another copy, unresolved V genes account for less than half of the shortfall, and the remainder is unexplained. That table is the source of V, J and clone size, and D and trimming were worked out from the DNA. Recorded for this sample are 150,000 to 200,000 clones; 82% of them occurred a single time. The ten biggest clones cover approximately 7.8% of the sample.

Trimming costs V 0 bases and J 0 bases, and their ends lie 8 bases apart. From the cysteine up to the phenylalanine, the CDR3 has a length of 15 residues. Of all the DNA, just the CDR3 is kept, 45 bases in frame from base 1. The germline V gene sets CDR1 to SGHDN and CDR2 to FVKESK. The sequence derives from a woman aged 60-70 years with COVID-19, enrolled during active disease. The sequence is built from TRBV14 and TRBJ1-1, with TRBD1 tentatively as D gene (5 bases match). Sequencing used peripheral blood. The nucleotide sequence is TGTGCCAGCAGCCAAGACCCGGACATGAACACTGAAGCTTTCTTT. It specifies CASSQDPDMNTEAFF.